The TCR beta chain described here comes from a study of post-analysis software for immune sequencing data. About the research overall: The disease courses spanned relapsing-remitting, secondary progressive and progressive-relapsing forms of multiple sclerosis.

For this clonotype: Its antigen is as yet unknown.

Study results and limitations: F-measure co-clustering was strong for batch-matched samples. Roughly 5 TRBV segments (TRBV5-6, TRBV5-1 and TRBV20-1 among them) occurred more frequently in patients than in controls. There was significantly lower normalized Chao1 diversity in multiple sclerosis patients than in controls.

Trimming left V 0 bases short and J 8 bases short, with 14 bases between. This CDR3 has 14 residues. The germline V gene has CDR1 SGDLS and CDR2 YYNGEE. The library was made from cDNA and included unique molecular identifiers. There were roughly 0.85 to 11 million T cells, and about 500,000 cDNA molecules came from them. TCRdb reprocessed the PCR reads via MiXCR and lists one record per CDR3 protein. The sample shows 800,000 to 950,000 distinct CDR3 sequences, around 50% of them seen only once. This chain links TRBV9 with TRBJ1-2, with unresolved D. The source is a girl aged 10 to 17 with multiple sclerosis. The sequenced sample consisted of blood. CDR3 DNA sequence: TGTGCCAGCAGCGTAGAATCGTGGGCTCGGGGCTACACCTTC. This translates into CASSVESWARGYTF.